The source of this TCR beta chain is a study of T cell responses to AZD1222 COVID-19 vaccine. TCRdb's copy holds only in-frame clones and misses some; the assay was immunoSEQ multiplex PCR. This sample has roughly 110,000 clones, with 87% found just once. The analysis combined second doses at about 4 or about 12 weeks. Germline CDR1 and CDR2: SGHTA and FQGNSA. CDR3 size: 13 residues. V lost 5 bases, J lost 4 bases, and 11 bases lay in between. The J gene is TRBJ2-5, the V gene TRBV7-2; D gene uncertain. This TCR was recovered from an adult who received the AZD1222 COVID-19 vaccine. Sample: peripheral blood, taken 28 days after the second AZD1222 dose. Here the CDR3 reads CASSQAATETQYF. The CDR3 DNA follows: TGTGCCAGCAGCCAGGCGGCGACAGAGACCCAGTACTTC.